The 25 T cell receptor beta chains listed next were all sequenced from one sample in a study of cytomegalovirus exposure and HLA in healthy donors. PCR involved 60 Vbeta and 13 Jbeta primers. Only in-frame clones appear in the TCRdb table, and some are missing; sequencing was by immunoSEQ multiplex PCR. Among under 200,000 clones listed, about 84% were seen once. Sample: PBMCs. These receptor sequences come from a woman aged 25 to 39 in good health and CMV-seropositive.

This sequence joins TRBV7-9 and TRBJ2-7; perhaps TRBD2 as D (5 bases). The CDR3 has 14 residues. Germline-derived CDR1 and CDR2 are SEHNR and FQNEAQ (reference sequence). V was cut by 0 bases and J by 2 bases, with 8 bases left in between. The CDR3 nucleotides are TGTGCCAGCAGCTTAGCAGGGAGTGCCTACGAGCAGTACTTC. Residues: CASSLAGSAYEQYF.

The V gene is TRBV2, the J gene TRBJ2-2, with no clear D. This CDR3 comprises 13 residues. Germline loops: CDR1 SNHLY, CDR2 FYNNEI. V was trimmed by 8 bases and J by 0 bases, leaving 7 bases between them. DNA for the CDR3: TGTGCCAGCCGACTTCCGAACACCGGGGAGCTGTTTTTT. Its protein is CASRLPNTGELFF.

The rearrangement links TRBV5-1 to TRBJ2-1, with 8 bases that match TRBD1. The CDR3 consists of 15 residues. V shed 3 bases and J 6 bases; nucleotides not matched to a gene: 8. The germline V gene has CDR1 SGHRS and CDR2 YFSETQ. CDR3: CASSSGSTGVNEQFF. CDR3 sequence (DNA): TGCGCCAGCAGCTCGGGCTCGACAGGGGTCAATGAGCAGTTCTTC.

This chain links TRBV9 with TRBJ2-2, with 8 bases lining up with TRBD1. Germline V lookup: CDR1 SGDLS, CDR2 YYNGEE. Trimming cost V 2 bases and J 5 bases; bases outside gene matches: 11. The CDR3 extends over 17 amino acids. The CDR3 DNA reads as TGTGCCAGCAGCGTTTTATCAGGCAGGGGGCAGACCGGGGAGCTGTTTTTT. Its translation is CASSVLSGRGQTGELFF.

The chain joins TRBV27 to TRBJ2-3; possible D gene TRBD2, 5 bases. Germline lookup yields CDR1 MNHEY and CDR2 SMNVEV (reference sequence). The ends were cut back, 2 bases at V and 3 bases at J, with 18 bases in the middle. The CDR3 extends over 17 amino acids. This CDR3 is CASSLALLAVGTDTQYF. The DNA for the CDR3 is TGTGCCAGCAGTTTAGCCCTTCTAGCAGTTGGGACAGATACGCAGTATTTT.

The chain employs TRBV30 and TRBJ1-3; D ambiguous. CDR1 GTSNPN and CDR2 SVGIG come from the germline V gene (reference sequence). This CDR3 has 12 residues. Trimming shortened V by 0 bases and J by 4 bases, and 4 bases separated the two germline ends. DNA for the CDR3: TGTGCCTGGAGTGTACAAGGAAACACCATATATTTT. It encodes CAWSVQGNTIYF.

The DNA of the CDR3 is TGTGCCAGTAGTCAAGGGGGGGGGAGCAATCAGCCCCAGCATTTT. It translates to CASSQGGGSNQPQHF. The V and J genes are TRBV19 and TRBJ1-5, with D perhaps matching TRBD1 (6 bases). CDR1 is LNHDA, CDR2 SQIVND, per germline (reference sequence). This CDR3 has 15 residues. V shed 5 bases and J shed 1 base, with 12 bases lying between them.

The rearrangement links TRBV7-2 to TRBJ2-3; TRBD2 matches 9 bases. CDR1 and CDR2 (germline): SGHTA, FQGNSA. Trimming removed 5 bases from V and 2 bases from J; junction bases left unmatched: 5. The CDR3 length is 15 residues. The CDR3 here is CASSLSGRPTDTQYF. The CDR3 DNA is TGTGCCAGCAGCCTCAGCGGGAGGCCCACAGATACGCAGTATTTT.

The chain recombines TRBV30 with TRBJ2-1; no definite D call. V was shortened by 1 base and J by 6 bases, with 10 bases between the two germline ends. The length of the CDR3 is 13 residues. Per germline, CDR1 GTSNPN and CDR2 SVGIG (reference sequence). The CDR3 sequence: CAWSAGFSNEQFF. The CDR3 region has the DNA TGTGCCTGGAGTGCAGGATTCTCCAATGAGCAGTTCTTC. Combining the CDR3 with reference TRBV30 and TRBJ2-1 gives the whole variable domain SQTIHQWPATLVQPVGSPLSLECTVEGTSNPNLYWYRQAAGRGLQLLFYSVGIGQISSEVPQNLSASRPQDRQFILSSKKLLLSDSGFYLCAWSAGFSNEQFFGPGTRLTVL.

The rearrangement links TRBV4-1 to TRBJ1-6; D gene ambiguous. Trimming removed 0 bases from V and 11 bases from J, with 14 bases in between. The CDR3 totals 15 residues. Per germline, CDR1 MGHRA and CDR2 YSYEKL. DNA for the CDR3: TGCGCCAGCAGCCAAGACGGTAGCGTAGCGACACCCCTCCACTTT. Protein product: CASSQDGSVATPLHF.

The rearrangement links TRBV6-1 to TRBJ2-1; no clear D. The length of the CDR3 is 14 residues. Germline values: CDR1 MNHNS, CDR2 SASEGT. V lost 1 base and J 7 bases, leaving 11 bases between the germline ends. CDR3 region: CASSEEQLYNEQFF. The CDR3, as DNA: TGTGCCAGCAGTGAAGAACAGCTATATAATGAGCAGTTCTTC.

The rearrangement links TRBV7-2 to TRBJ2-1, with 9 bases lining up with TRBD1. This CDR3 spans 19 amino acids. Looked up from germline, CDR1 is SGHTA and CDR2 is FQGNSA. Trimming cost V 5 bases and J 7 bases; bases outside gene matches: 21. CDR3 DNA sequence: TGTGCCAGCAGCCAACAGACAGGGGGGGGACCCGGGTTCGGGAATGAGCAGTTCTTC. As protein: CASSQQTGGGPGFGNEQFF. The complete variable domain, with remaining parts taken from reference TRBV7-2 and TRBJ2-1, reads GAGVSQSPSNKVTEKGKDVELRCDPISGHTALYWYRQSLGQGLEFLIYFQGNSAPDKSGLPSDRFSAERTGGSVSTLTIQRTQQEDSAVYLCASSQQTGGGPGFGNEQFFGPGTRLTVL.

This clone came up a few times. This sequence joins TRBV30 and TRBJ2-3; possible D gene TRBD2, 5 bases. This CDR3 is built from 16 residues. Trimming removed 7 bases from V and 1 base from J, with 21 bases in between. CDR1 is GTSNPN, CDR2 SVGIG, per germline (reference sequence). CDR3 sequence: CAYLAGRILGTDTQYF. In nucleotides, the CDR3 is TGTGCCTACCTAGCTGGACGGATCCTCGGCACAGATACGCAGTATTTT.

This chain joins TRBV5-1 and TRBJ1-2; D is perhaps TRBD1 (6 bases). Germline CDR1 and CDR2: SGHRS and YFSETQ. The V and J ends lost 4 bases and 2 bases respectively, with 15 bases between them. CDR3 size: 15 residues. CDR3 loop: CASSPLAGANYGYTF. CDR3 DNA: TGCGCCAGCAGCCCGCTCGCGGGGGCGAACTATGGCTACACCTTC.

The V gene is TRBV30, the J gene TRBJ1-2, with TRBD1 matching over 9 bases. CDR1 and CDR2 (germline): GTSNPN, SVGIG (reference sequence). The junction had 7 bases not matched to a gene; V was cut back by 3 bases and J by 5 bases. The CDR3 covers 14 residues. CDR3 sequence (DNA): TGTGCCTGGAGCAAAGGGGGACAGGGATATGGCTACACCTTC. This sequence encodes CAWSKGGQGYGYTF.

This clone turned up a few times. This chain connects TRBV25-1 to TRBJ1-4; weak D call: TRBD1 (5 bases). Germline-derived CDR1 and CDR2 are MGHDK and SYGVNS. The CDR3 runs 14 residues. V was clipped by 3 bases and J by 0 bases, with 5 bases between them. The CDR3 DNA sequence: TGTGCCAGCAGTGACAGGGCAACTAATGAAAAACTGTTTTTT. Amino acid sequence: CASSDRATNEKLFF.

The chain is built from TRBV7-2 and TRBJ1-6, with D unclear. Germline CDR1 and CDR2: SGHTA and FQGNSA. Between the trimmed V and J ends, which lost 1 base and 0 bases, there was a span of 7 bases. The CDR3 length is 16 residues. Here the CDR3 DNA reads TGTGCCAGCAGCTTAGGGAGGAGCTCCTATAATTCACCCCTCCACTTT. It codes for CASSLGRSSYNSPLHF.

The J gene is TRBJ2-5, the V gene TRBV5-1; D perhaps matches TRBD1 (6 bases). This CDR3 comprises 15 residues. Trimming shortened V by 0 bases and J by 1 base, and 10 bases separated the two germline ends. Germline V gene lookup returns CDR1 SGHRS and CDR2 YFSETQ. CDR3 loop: CASSLGAGAQETQYF. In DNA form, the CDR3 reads TGCGCCAGCAGCTTGGGGGCAGGGGCCCAAGAGACCCAGTACTTC. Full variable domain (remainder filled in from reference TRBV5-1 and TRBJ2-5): KAGVTQTPRYLIKTRGQQVTLSCSPISGHRSVSWYQQTPGQGLQFLFEYFSETQRNKGNFPGRFSGRQFSNSRSEMNVSTLELGDSALYLCASSLGAGAQETQYFGPGTRLLVL.

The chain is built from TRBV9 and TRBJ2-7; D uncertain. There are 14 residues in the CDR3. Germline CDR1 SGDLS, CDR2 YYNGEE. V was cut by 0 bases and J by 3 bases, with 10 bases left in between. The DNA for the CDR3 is TGTGCCAGCAGCGTAGACACATCTAGCTACGAGCAGTACTTC. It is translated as CASSVDTSSYEQYF.

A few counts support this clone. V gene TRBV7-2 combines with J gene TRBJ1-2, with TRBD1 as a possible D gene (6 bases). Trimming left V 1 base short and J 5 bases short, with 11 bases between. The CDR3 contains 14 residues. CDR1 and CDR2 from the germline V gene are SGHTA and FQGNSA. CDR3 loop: CASSLDRVQYGYTF. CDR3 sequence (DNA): TGTGCCAGCAGCTTAGACAGGGTACAGTATGGCTACACCTTC. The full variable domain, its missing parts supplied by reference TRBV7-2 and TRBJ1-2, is GAGVSQSPSNKVTEKGKDVELRCDPISGHTALYWYRQSLGQGLEFLIYFQGNSAPDKSGLPSDRFSAERTGGSVSTLTIQRTQQEDSAVYLCASSLDRVQYGYTFGSGTRLTVV.

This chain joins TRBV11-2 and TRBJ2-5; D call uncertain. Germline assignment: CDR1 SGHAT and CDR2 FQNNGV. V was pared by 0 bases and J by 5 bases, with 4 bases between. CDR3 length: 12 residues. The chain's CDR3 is CASSLDRETQYF. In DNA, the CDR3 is TGTGCCAGCAGCTTAGATCGGGAGACCCAGTACTTC.

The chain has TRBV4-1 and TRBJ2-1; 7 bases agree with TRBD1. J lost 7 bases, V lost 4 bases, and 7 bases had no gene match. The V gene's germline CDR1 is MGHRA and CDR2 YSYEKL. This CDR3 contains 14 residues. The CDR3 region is CASSLTGTENEQFF. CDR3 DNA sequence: TGCGCCAGCAGCCTGACCGGGACAGAAAATGAGCAGTTCTTC.

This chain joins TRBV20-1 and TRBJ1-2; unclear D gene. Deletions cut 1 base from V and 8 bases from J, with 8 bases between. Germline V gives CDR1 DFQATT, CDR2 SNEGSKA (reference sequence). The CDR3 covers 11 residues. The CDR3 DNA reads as TGCAGTGCTAGAGCGGGAGCGGGCTACACCTTC. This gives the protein CSARAGAGYTF.

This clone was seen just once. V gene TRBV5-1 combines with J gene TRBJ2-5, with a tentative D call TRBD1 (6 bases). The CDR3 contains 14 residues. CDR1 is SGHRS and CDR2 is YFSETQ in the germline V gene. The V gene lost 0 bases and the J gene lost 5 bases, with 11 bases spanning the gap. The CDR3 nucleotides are TGCGCCAGCAGCTTGGTTCAGGGGACGGAGACCCAGTACTTC. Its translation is CASSLVQGTETQYF.

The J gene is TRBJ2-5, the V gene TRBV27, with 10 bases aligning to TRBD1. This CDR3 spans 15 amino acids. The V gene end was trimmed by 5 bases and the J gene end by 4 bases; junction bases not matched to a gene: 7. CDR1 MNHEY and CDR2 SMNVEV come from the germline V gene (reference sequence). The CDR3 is CASSPRTGGRETQYF. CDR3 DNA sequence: TGTGCCAGCAGTCCGAGGACAGGGGGGAGAGAGACCCAGTACTTC.